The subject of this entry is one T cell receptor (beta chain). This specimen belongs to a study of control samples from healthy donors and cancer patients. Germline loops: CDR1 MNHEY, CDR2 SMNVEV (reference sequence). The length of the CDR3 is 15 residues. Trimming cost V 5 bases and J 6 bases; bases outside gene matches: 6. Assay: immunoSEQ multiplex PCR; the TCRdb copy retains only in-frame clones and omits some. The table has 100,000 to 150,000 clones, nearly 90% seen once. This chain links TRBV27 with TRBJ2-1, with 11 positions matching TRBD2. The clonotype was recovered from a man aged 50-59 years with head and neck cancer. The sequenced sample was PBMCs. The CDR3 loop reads CASSVSGGAGNEQFF. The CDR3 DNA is TGTGCCAGCAGTGTTAGCGGGGGGGCGGGCAATGAGCAGTTCTTC.